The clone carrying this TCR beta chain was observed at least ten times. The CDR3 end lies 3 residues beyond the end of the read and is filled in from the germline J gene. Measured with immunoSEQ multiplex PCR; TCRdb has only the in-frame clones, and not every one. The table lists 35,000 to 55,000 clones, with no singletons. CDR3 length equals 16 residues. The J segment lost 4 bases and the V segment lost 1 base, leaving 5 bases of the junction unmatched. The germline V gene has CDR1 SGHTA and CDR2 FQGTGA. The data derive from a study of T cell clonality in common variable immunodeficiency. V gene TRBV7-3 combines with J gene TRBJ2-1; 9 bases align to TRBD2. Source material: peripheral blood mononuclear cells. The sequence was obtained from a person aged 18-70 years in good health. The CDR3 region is CASSLKGGGGYNEQFF. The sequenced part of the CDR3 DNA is TGTGCCAGCAGCTTAAAGGGCGGGGGGGGGTACAATGAG.